Following are 11 T cell receptor beta chains from one sample sequenced in a study of T cell repertoires in cytomegalovirus infection. These TCRs are of unknown antigen specificity. TCRdb itself ran the reads through MiXCR, one entry per CDR3 protein. The sample lists 380,000 or so distinct CDR3 sequences; roughly 36% were seen once. The sample in question was cultured PBMCs, obtained from culture after CMV antigen stimulation. The receptors stem from a human donor in good health (CMV status not recorded). Some clones in this sample may be carry-over from other donors' samples.

In this sample, this clonotype turned up a few times. This may stem from a read error, because a much larger clone lies one nucleotide away. This rearrangement joins TRBV27 to TRBJ1-2; a possible D gene is TRBD1 (5 bases). Germline-derived CDR1 and CDR2 are MNHEY and SMNVEV (reference sequence). V lost 6 bases to trimming and J lost 2 bases, with 10 bases between them. The CDR3 covers 13 residues. CDR3 region: CASSLNRNYGYTF. Written as DNA, the CDR3 is TGTGCCAGCAGCTTAAACAGGAACTATGGCTACACCTTC.

This clonotype was seen once. In nucleotides, the CDR3 is TGCGCCAGCAGCCAAGATTACCAGGGGGGTTCCTATAATTCACCCCTCCACTTT. Amino acid sequence: CASSQDYQGGSYNSPLHF. The chain carries TRBV4-1 and TRBJ1-6; 7 bases map to TRBD1. The germline gives CDR1 MGHRA, CDR2 YSYEKL. CDR3 length: 18 amino acids. Trimming cost V 0 bases and J 1 base; bases outside gene matches: 6.

This chain uses TRBV20-1 with TRBJ2-2, with 7 bases matching TRBD1. The CDR3 has 15 residues. Germline loops: CDR1 DFQATT, CDR2 SNEGSKA (reference sequence). Trimming removed 7 bases from V and 1 base from J; junction bases left unmatched: 9. The CDR3 nucleotides read TGCAGTGGACTTCGGCAGGGGGTGAACACCGGGGAGCTGTTTTTT. Translated, it gives CSGLRQGVNTGELFF.

The chain combines TRBV4-1 with TRBJ2-3; 8 bases align to TRBD1. With 2 bases clipped from V and 4 bases from J, the junction kept 5 bases outside the gene matches. This CDR3 is 15 amino acids long. Germline CDR1 reads MGHRA; CDR2 reads YSYEKL. The CDR3 loop is CASSQPGQGADTQYF. CDR3 sequence (DNA): TGCGCCAGCAGCCAACCAGGACAGGGTGCAGATACGCAGTATTTT.

The genes are TRBV6-2 or TRBV6-3 and TRBJ2-1; tentatively, D is TRBD2 (5 bases). The CDR3 sequence is 16 residues long. Between the trimmed V and J ends, which lost 7 bases and 7 bases, there was a span of 23 bases. Germline V CDR1 and CDR2: MNHEY, SVGEGT. The CDR3 protein is CASTPTLGISKNEQFF. DNA of the CDR3: TGTGCCAGCACTCCCACACTAGGAATAAGTAAGAATGAGCAGTTCTTC.

The rearrangement uses TRBV14 and TRBJ2-5; D is possibly TRBD2 (5 bases). The CDR3 consists of 14 residues. V lost 4 bases and J lost 1, with 10 bases in between. Germline CDR1 and CDR2: SGHDN and FVKESK. The CDR3 coding sequence is TGTGCCAGCAGCCCGGGAAGTTTCCAAGAGACCCAGTACTTC. It is translated as CASSPGSFQETQYF.

V is TRBV12-3 or TRBV12-4 and J is TRBJ2-5; no reliable D call. V lost 5 bases and J lost 1, with 11 bases in between. This CDR3 comprises 14 residues. CDR3 sequence (DNA): TGTGCCAGCAGTATCCTAGGAGCCCAAGAGACCCAGTACTTC. It codes for CASSILGAQETQYF.

This clonotype turned up a few times. This chain joins TRBV7-2 and TRBJ1-2, with D unresolved. Trimming took off 5 bases at V and 2 bases at J, with 15 bases between the two ends. CDR1 is SGHTA and CDR2 is FQGNSA in the germline V gene. The length of the CDR3 is 15 residues. The CDR3 loop reads CASSRILVENYGYTF. In DNA, the CDR3 is TGTGCCAGCAGCCGTATCCTTGTGGAGAACTATGGCTACACCTTC.

V and J are TRBV4-3 and TRBJ2-3; perhaps D is TRBD1 or TRBD2 (6 bases each). Germline assignment: CDR1 LGHNA and CDR2 YSLEER. Trimming left V 2 bases short and J 6 bases short, with 21 bases between. The CDR3 runs to 17 residues. The CDR3 nucleotides are TGCGCCAGCAGCCAAAGTCACCCTAGGGGGAGGTCGGATACGCAGTATTTT. This sequence encodes CASSQSHPRGRSDTQYF.

V is TRBV12-3 or TRBV12-4 and J is TRBJ1-2; D uncertain. The CDR3 has 15 residues. Trimming cost V 0 bases and J 3 bases, with 11 bases left between them. CDR3: CASSLAEDGYYGYTF. The CDR3 DNA follows: TGTGCCAGCAGTTTAGCGGAGGACGGGTACTATGGCTACACCTTC.

The gene calls are TRBV20-1 and TRBJ2-7; D call uncertain. CDR3 length: 12 residues. The germline V and J ends were trimmed by 7 bases and 0 bases, with 10 bases remaining between them. CDR1 is DFQATT, CDR2 SNEGSKA, per germline (reference sequence). CDR3 bases: TGCAGTGTTGCGAGCGACTCCTACGAGCAGTACTTC. Its translation: CSVASDSYEQYF.